The clone carrying this T cell receptor beta chain has just one count. The germline gives CDR1 SEHNR, CDR2 FQNEAQ (reference sequence). This CDR3 has 13 amino acids. Trimming took 5 bases from V and 1 from J, leaving 5 bases between them. TCRdb's copy holds only in-frame clones and misses some; the assay was immunoSEQ multiplex PCR. The sample lists about 170,000 clones, roughly 89% occurring once. This sample was included in a study of blood T cell repertoires in COVID-19. Study background: Samples taken during acute and convalescent COVID-19 were collected in the United States, Italy and Spain.

The gene calls are TRBV7-9 and TRBJ2-2; D is unclear. The source is a young man with active or convalescent COVID-19. The sequencing input was peripheral blood. The CDR3 spells CASSPGNTGELFF. Here the CDR3 DNA reads TGTGCCAGCAGCCCAGGGAACACCGGGGAGCTGTTTTTT.